This T cell receptor (beta chain) is from a study of OX40 agonist ivuxolimab in advanced cancers. Repertoires were generated with immunoSEQ multiplex PCR, while TCRdb's copy carries only in-frame clones and drops some. This sample has some 64,000 clones; roughly nine tenths occur once, and the top ten carry under 0.75%. The clonotype comes from an adult with an advanced solid tumor such as melanoma, head and neck, liver or kidney cancer. The sequenced sample was CD4+ or CD8+ T cells sorted from blood, obtained in a trial of the OX40 agonist ivuxolimab.

The CDR3 region has the DNA TGTGCCAGCAGTCCTCGGACAGGGGCTTTTATGAACACTGAAGCTTTCTTT. Its translation: CASSPRTGAFMNTEAFF. V gene TRBV27 combines with J gene TRBJ1-1; 9 bases map to TRBD1. Germline V CDR1 and CDR2: MNHEY, SMNVEV (reference sequence). This CDR3 has 17 residues. The trim removed 5 bases at V and 0 bases at J, leaving 10 bases unmatched.